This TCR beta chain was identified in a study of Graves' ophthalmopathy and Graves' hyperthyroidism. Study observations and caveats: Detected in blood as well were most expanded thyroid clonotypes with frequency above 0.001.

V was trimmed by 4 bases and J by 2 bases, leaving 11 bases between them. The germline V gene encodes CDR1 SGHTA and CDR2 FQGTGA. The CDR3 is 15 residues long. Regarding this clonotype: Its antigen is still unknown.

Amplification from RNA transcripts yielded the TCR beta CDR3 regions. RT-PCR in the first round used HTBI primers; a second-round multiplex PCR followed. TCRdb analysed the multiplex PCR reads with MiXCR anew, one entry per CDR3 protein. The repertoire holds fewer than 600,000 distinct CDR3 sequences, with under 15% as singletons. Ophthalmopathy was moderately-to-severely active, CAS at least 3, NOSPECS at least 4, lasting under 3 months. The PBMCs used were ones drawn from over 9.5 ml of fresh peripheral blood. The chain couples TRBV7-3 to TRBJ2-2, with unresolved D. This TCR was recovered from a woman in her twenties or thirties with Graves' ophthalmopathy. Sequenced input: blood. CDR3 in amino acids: CASSSGPLNTGELFF. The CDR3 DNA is TGTGCCAGCAGCTCCGGACCTCTTAACACCGGGGAGCTGTTTTTT.